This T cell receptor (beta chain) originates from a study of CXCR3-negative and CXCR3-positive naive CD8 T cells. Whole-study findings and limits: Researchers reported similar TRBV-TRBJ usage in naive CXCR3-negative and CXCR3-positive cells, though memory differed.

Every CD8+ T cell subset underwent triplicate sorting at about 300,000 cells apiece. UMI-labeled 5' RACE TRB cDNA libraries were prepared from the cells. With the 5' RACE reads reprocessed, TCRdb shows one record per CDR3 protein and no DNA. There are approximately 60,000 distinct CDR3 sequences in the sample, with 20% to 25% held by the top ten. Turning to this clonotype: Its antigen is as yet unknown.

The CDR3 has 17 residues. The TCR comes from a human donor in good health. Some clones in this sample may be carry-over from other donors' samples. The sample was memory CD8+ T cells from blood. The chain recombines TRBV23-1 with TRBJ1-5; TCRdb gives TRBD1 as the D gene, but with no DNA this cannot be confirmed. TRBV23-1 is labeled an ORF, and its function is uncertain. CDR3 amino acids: CASSQWWARDRGQPQHF.